The clone carrying this T cell receptor beta chain turned up a few times. This sample was included in a study of human T cells and chemical hapten exposure. V lost 3 bases and J 5 bases, leaving 17 bases between the germline ends. Germline V gene lookup returns CDR1 SEHNR and CDR2 FQNEAQ (reference sequence). This CDR3 spans 15 amino acids. Original processing methods: More than 95,000 TCRs per sample was the median, with a range of about 20,000 to 690,600. Via MiXCR, TCRdb re-called the RACE reads, giving one row per CDR3 protein. TCRdb's processing, not the authors' own work, is the source of the V and J calls. Of approximately 79,000 distinct CDR3 sequences in the sample, approximately 8.6% were seen once. The time point here: healthy volunteer bleed at 6 weeks. Total RNA was extracted from unfractionated whole blood.

Specimen: whole blood. The chain has TRBV7-9 and TRBJ2-7; D may match TRBD1 or TRBD2 (6 bases each). The receptor comes from a male donor in good health. Some clones in this sample may be carry-over from other donors' samples. This CDR3 is CASSLRGTPANEQYF. CDR3 nucleotides: TGTGCCAGCAGCTTGAGGGGGACTCCAGCGAACGAGCAGTACTTC. Complete variable domain (other parts from reference TRBV7-9 and TRBJ2-7): DTGVSQNPRHKITKRGQNVTFRCDPISEHNRLYWYRQTLGQGPEFLTYFQNEAQLEKSRLLSDRFSAERPKGSFSTLEIQRTEQGDSAMYLCASSLRGTPANEQYFGPGTRLTVT.